These 24 T cell receptor beta chains share one sample of origin, sequenced in a study of T cell repertoires in cytomegalovirus infection. The antigens these receptors bind are not known. TCRdb passed the reads through MiXCR, listing each CDR3 protein once. The repertoire holds roughly 54,000 distinct CDR3 sequences, with about a third as singletons. Sequencing input: PBMCs, sequenced either directly or after in vitro stimulation (not recorded which). Every receptor here comes from a human donor in good health (CMV status not recorded). Some clones in this sample may be carry-over from other donors' samples.

This clonotype has a handful of counts. The rearrangement links TRBV20-1 to TRBJ1-5; 9 bases line up with TRBD1. V trimming: 7 bases; J trimming: 5 bases; junction bases outside the gene matches: 9. CDR3 size: 14 residues. The V gene's germline CDR1 is DFQATT and CDR2 SNEGSKA (reference sequence). The CDR3 DNA sequence: TGCAGTGTTTCTAGGGGACAGGGTTATCAGCCCCAGCATTTT. Protein product: CSVSRGQGYQPQHF.

The rearrangement links TRBV6-2 or TRBV6-3 to TRBJ2-1; D tentatively reads TRBD1 or TRBD2 (5 bases each). The CDR3 covers 15 residues. Germline-derived CDR1 and CDR2 are MNHEY and SVGEGT. Trimming pared 7 bases from V and 3 bases from J, leaving 16 bases between. The CDR3 DNA sequence: TGTGCCAGCACCCACGGTGGGGGTGGCTACAATGAGCAGTTCTTC. It yields the protein CASTHGGGGYNEQFF.

This CDR3 reads CASSAGENNEQFF. Written as DNA, the CDR3 is TGTGCCAGCAGCGCGGGCGAGAACAATGAGCAGTTCTTC. The rearrangement joins TRBV13 to TRBJ2-1; D might be TRBD2 (5 bases). In germline, CDR1 is PRHDT, CDR2 FYEKMQ (reference sequence). Trimming shortened V by 5 bases and J by 5 bases, and 10 bases separated the two germline ends. The CDR3 extends over 13 amino acids.

The chain carries TRBV12-3 or TRBV12-4 and TRBJ2-1; TRBD1 matches at 7 bases. The V segment lost 4 bases and the J segment 1 base; nucleotides outside the gene matches: 4. The CDR3 spans 15 residues. The DNA of the CDR3 is TGTGCCAGCAGTTCCGGGACAGATTCCTACAATGAGCAGTTCTTC. As protein: CASSSGTDSYNEQFF.

The sample holds many counts of this clonotype. This chain links TRBV7-2 with TRBJ1-2, with 8 positions matching TRBD1. The length of the CDR3 is 15 residues. Trimming took 5 bases from V and 2 from J; bases not matched to a gene: 7. CDR1 and CDR2 from the germline V gene are SGHTA and FQGNSA. The CDR3 sequence: CASSPTGTGNYGYTF. The CDR3 region has the DNA TGTGCCAGCAGCCCCACCGGGACAGGAAACTATGGCTACACCTTC.

In this sample, this clonotype turned up a few times. This chain uses TRBV7-6 with TRBJ2-1; tentatively, D is TRBD2 (6 bases). The CDR3 is 13 residues long. V was trimmed by 5 bases and J by 9 bases, leaving 14 bases between them. The germline V gene has CDR1 SGHVS and CDR2 FNYEAQ. CDR3 loop: CASSPLEGGEQFF. Written as DNA, the CDR3 is TGTGCCAGCAGCCCCCTTGAGGGAGGTGAGCAGTTCTTC. The variable domain in full, with the rest retrieved from reference TRBV7-6 and TRBJ2-1, is GAGVSQSPRYKVTKRGQDVALRCDPISGHVSLYWYRQALGQGPEFLTYFNYEAQQDKSGLPNDRFSAERPEGSISTLTIQRTEQRDSAMYRCASSPLEGGEQFFGPGTRLTVL.

This clonotype showed up just a few times. The gene calls are TRBV7-2 and TRBJ2-1, with 10 bases identical to TRBD2. The CDR3 is made up of 15 amino acids. Germline CDR1 reads SGHTA; CDR2 reads FQGNSA. The V gene end was trimmed by 5 bases and the J gene end by 8 bases; junction bases not matched to a gene: 9. The CDR3 nucleotides are TGTGCCAGCAGCCTCAGCGGGAGGGTATTCGATGAGCAGTTCTTC. The encoded protein is CASSLSGRVFDEQFF.

This chain connects TRBV6-1 to TRBJ2-1; 8 bases match TRBD1. Germline V CDR1 and CDR2: MNHNS, SASEGT. Germline trimming cut 6 bases from V and 7 bases from J; bases unmatched to any gene: 8. CDR3 length: 14 amino acids. The CDR3 protein is CASRDQTGANEQFF. As DNA, the CDR3 is TGTGCCAGCAGGGACCAGACAGGGGCGAATGAGCAGTTCTTC.

The chain employs TRBV29-1 and TRBJ2-1; D is possibly TRBD1 (6 bases). Per germline, CDR1 SQVTM and CDR2 ANQGSEA. This CDR3 comprises 14 residues. Trimming stripped 7 bases from V and 4 bases from J, with 17 bases between. The CDR3 region is CSAPGGGLYNEQFF. CDR3 coding DNA: TGCAGCGCGCCTGGGGGCGGGCTTTACAATGAGCAGTTCTTC.

The genes are TRBV4-1 and TRBJ2-3, with D perhaps TRBD2 (7 bases). Germline V gene data show CDR1 as MGHRA and CDR2 as YSYEKL. Trimming stripped 3 bases from V and 2 bases from J, with 18 bases between. The CDR3 covers 17 residues. Written as DNA, the CDR3 is TGCGCCAGCAGCCACCCCTTGGGGGGGGCCCACACAGATACGCAGTATTTT. This codes for CASSHPLGGAHTDTQYF.

This CDR3 is CASSIPGAGNTIYF. The CDR3 DNA reads TGTGCCAGTAGTATCCCAGGGGCCGGAAACACCATATATTTT. The chain combines TRBV19 with TRBJ1-3, with a tentative D call TRBD1 (6 bases). V shed 3 bases and J shed 4 bases, with 10 bases lying between them. CDR1 LNHDA and CDR2 SQIVND come from the germline V gene (reference sequence). The CDR3 is made up of 14 amino acids.

This clonotype was detected only a few times. This chain connects TRBV14 to TRBJ2-1; no definite D call. The CDR3 is 17 amino acids. V was shortened by 0 bases and J by 0 bases, with 12 bases between the two germline ends. Germline V gene sequence: CDR1 SGHDN, CDR2 FVKESK. CDR3 bases: TGTGCCAGCAGCCAAGATTGGAGCTACAGCTCCTACAATGAGCAGTTCTTC. Translation gives CASSQDWSYSSYNEQFF.

The chain combines TRBV12-3 or TRBV12-4 with TRBJ1-1, with no clear D. The CDR3 has 13 residues. Trimming shortened V by 5 bases and J by 1 base, and 8 bases separated the two germline ends. The CDR3 region is CASSPETNTEAFF. The CDR3 DNA sequence: TGTGCCAGCAGTCCAGAGACGAACACTGAAGCTTTCTTT.

A few counts support this clonotype. The chain employs TRBV27 and TRBJ1-5, with D unresolved. Germline CDR1 and CDR2: MNHEY and SMNVEV (reference sequence). The CDR3 has 14 residues. Deletions cut 2 bases from V and 2 bases from J, with 7 bases between. For the CDR3, the DNA is TGTGCCAGCAGTTTAGCAGGCCGCAATCAGCCCCAGCATTTT. Amino acids: CASSLAGRNQPQHF.

This clonotype was counted ten times or more. V gene TRBV7-2 combines with J gene TRBJ2-1; a possible D gene is TRBD2 (6 bases). The length of the CDR3 is 15 residues. V gave up 1 base and J gave up 7 bases, with 14 bases separating them. The germline V gene encodes CDR1 SGHTA and CDR2 FQGNSA. In nucleotides, the CDR3 is TGTGCCAGCAGCTTAGACCCACTAGCCGTTAATGAGCAGTTCTTC. Amino acids: CASSLDPLAVNEQFF.

The V and J genes are TRBV7-2 and TRBJ2-5; a possible D gene is TRBD1 (5 bases). The V and J ends lost 4 bases and 7 bases respectively, with 10 bases between them. Germline V gene lookup returns CDR1 SGHTA and CDR2 FQGNSA. The CDR3 contains 12 residues. The CDR3 loop is CASSSDSGTQYF. In DNA, the CDR3 is TGTGCCAGCAGCTCTGACAGTGGGACCCAGTACTTC.

The chain has TRBV24-1 and TRBJ2-5, with 11 bases identical to TRBD1. Germline trimming cut 4 bases from V and 5 bases from J; bases unmatched to any gene: 5. The V gene's germline CDR1 is KGHDR and CDR2 SFDVKD. The CDR3 length is 15 residues. The CDR3 DNA reads TGTGCCACCAGTGAAGGACAGGGGGCCAGGGAGACCCAGTACTTC. Translated, it gives CATSEGQGARETQYF.

The chain uses TRBV7-9 and TRBJ1-5; the D is unclear. CDR3 length equals 16 residues. Germline V lookup: CDR1 SEHNR, CDR2 FQNEAQ (reference sequence). The V gene lost 1 base and the J gene lost 1 base, with 11 bases spanning the gap. This CDR3 is CASSLDLTASNQPQHF. Here the CDR3 DNA reads TGTGCCAGCAGCTTAGACTTAACAGCGAGCAATCAGCCCCAGCATTTT.

The V and J genes are TRBV12-3 or TRBV12-4 and TRBJ1-3; 9 positions agree with TRBD1. The length of the CDR3 is 14 residues. V shed 6 bases and J 6 bases; nucleotides not matched to a gene: 6. CDR3 DNA sequence: TGTGCCAGCAGAGGACAGGGGAGGTCAAACACCATATATTTT. As protein: CASRGQGRSNTIYF.

The CDR3 DNA is TGCAGCGTTGACCCGGGCCCGGGGCAGTTCTTC. Residues: CSVDPGPGQFF. The chain recombines TRBV29-1 with TRBJ2-1; D is unclear. CDR1 is SQVTM and CDR2 is ANQGSEA in the germline V gene. V lost 3 bases, J lost 12 bases, and 12 bases lay in between. This CDR3 is built from 11 residues.

The V call is TRBV7-4, the J call TRBJ1-2; 9 bases fit TRBD1. Germline-derived CDR1 and CDR2 are SGHVT and SQSDAQ. The CDR3 has 15 amino acids. V lost 2 bases, J lost 4 bases, and 5 bases stayed unmatched. The CDR3, as DNA: TGTGCCAGCAGCTTAAGGGACAGGGTTAGCTATGGCTACACCTTC. Translated: CASSLRDRVSYGYTF.

This sequence joins TRBV6-8 and TRBJ2-4; TRBD2 agrees at 7 bases. The CDR3 contains 13 residues. CDR1 MNHGY and CDR2 SAAAGT come from the germline V gene. V shed 9 bases and J 6 bases; nucleotides not matched to a gene: 8. The CDR3 reads CARAGTKVNIQYF. DNA of the CDR3: TGTGCCAGAGCCGGGACTAAAGTAAACATTCAGTACTTC.

This clonotype was observed a few times. The chain joins TRBV7-9 to TRBJ2-1, with D uncertain. V was shortened by 3 bases and J by 9 bases, with 12 bases between the two germline ends. Germline assignment: CDR1 SEHNR and CDR2 FQNEAQ (reference sequence). This CDR3 has 13 residues. CDR3 DNA: TGTGCCAGCAGCTTGATTGGGTTGGGTGAGCAGTTCTTC. This gives the protein CASSLIGLGEQFF.

This chain joins TRBV18 and TRBJ2-7; D remains ambiguous. Germline V CDR1 and CDR2: KGHSH, LQKENI. This CDR3 has 10 amino acids. Trimming took off 4 bases at V and 5 bases at J, with 3 bases between the two ends. The CDR3 DNA follows: TGTGCCAGCTCACGAGACGAGCAGTACTTC. Encoded protein: CASSRDEQYF.